The 17 T cell receptor beta chains below come from one sample, sequenced in a study of cytomegalovirus exposure and HLA in healthy donors (dated by TCRdb to the late 2010s). The method was the immunoSEQ multiplex PCR assay. For the multiplex PCR, a mixture combining 60 forward primers for TCR Vbeta segments and 13 reverse primers for TCR Jbeta segments was used. TCRdb re-hosts the immuneACCESS table, in-frame sequences only. Its copies lack some clones; in the studies checked, an unresolved V gene accounts for under half of them, and the cause for the rest is not known. This sample holds more than 150,000 clones; more than 80% were observed only once. The top ten clones comprise 0.65% of the sample. Sequenced: PBMCs. The receptor set was obtained from a boy under 18 in good health and CMV-seronegative.

V and J are TRBV6-5 and TRBJ1-2; 7 nucleotides agree with TRBD1. V gave up 5 bases and J gave up 0 bases; unmatched junction bases: 6. The CDR3 has 15 amino acids. Germline V gene data show CDR1 as MNHEY and CDR2 as SVGAGI. As DNA, the CDR3 is TGTGCCAGCAGTCGCACCGGGACAGCTAACTATGGCTACACCTTC. The encoded protein is CASSRTGTANYGYTF.

This chain joins TRBV7-2 and TRBJ2-1, with unresolved D. This CDR3 has 17 residues. Germline V gene data show CDR1 as SGHTA and CDR2 as FQGNSA. The germline V and J ends were trimmed by 5 bases and 3 bases, with 20 bases remaining between them. CDR3 sequence: CASSPMAAQLSYNEQFF. For the CDR3, the DNA is TGTGCCAGCAGCCCAATGGCTGCACAGTTGAGCTACAATGAGCAGTTCTTC.

The chain links TRBV6-1 to TRBJ2-5; TRBD1 might be the D (5 bases). The CDR3 has 15 residues. With 3 bases removed from V and 5 bases from J, the gap between germline ends came to 16 bases. From germline, CDR1 is MNHNS and CDR2 SASEGT. The DNA for the CDR3 is TGTGCCAGCAGTGAGCAGGGTGGGCGGAAGGAGACCCAGTACTTC. This codes for CASSEQGGRKETQYF.

The chain carries TRBV4-2 and TRBJ2-7; D may be TRBD1 (7 bases). Germline values: CDR1 LGHNA, CDR2 YNFKEQ. The CDR3 sequence is 14 residues long. With 3 bases removed from V and 4 bases from J, the gap between germline ends came to 13 bases. CDR3 DNA sequence: TGTGCCAGCAGCCATCAGGGGGAGGCATACGAGCAGTACTTC. Its translation: CASSHQGEAYEQYF.

This clone was counted between two and nine times. The rearrangement joins TRBV6-5 to TRBJ1-1; unclear D gene. V lost 0 bases to trimming and J lost 0 bases, with 8 bases between them. Germline V CDR1 and CDR2: MNHEY, SVGAGI. This CDR3 is built from 15 residues. DNA of the CDR3: TGTGCCAGCAGTTACTCACGGTCCATGAACACTGAAGCTTTCTTT. Its protein product is CASSYSRSMNTEAFF.

This clone was seen once. This chain uses TRBV11-2 with TRBJ2-7; 7 bases align to TRBD1. Per the germline V gene, CDR1 is SGHAT and CDR2 is FQNNGV. The CDR3 consists of 17 residues. J lost 0 bases, V lost 2 bases, and 10 bases had no gene match. The CDR3 protein is CASSLKFGDRSSYEQYF. The CDR3 DNA reads as TGTGCCAGCAGCTTAAAATTCGGGGACAGAAGCTCCTACGAGCAGTACTTC.

The gene calls are TRBV5-1 and TRBJ2-1; possibly TRBD2 for D (5 bases). There are 17 residues in the CDR3. V dropped 4 bases and J dropped 0 bases, with 17 bases sitting between them. The V gene's germline CDR1 is SGHRS and CDR2 YFSETQ. The CDR3 loop reads CASSTSVPGSSYNEQFF. As DNA, the CDR3 is TGCGCCAGCAGCACCAGCGTCCCGGGGAGCTCCTACAATGAGCAGTTCTTC.

The rearrangement uses TRBV12-5 and TRBJ2-5; 8 positions match TRBD2. The length of the CDR3 is 17 residues. V gave up 0 bases and J gave up 5 bases; unmatched junction bases: 11. The V gene's germline CDR1 is LGHNT and CDR2 FRNRAP. As DNA, the CDR3 is TGTGCTAGTGGTTTGGTAAGGTCGGGGGGGCCATGGGAGACCCAGTACTTC. Translated, it gives CASGLVRSGGPWETQYF.

This clone occurred a few times. The chain links TRBV18 to TRBJ2-6; tentatively, D is TRBD1 (5 bases). The germline CDR1 and CDR2 sequences are KGHSH and LQKENI. CDR3 length equals 17 residues. Trimming stripped 3 bases from V and 0 bases from J, with 12 bases between. The CDR3 DNA reads TGTGCCAGCTCACCCACAGGCTCAACCTCTGGGGCCAACGTCCTGACTTTC. Translating gives CASSPTGSTSGANVLTF.

This chain links TRBV4-3 with TRBJ2-7; no clear D. In germline, CDR1 is LGHNA, CDR2 YSLEER. The CDR3 sequence is 14 residues long. The V and J ends lost 0 bases and 7 bases respectively, with 13 bases between them. The DNA for the CDR3 is TGCGCCAGCAGCCAAGATTCCGGAGTCGGAGAGCAGTACTTC. Protein product: CASSQDSGVGEQYF.

The chain uses TRBV6-6 and TRBJ1-2; perhaps TRBD1 as D (5 bases). Germline assignment: CDR1 MNHNY and CDR2 SVGAGI (reference sequence). The CDR3 contains 16 residues. Deletions cut 6 bases from V and 4 bases from J, with 21 bases between. The CDR3 sequence is CASSPGSRVQTYGYTF. CDR3 nucleotide sequence: TGTGCCAGCAGCCCAGGGTCCAGGGTTCAGACCTATGGCTACACCTTC.

This rearrangement joins TRBV11-3 to TRBJ1-3, with a tentative D call TRBD1 (5 bases). The CDR3 length is 16 residues. V dropped 5 bases and J dropped 0 bases, with 14 bases sitting between them. Germline V gene sequence: CDR1 SGHNT, CDR2 YENEEA. CDR3 in amino acids: CASSPLQGFSGNTIYF. In DNA form, the CDR3 reads TGTGCCAGCAGCCCGCTTCAGGGATTCTCTGGAAACACCATATATTTT.

For the CDR3, the DNA is TGCGCCAGCAGCTTGGCATCCCCATATCGGGGGAGGGCGGTGGATGGCTATGGCTACACCTTC. This translates into CASSLASPYRGRAVDGYGYTF. The chain is built from TRBV5-1 and TRBJ1-2; D perhaps matches TRBD1 (5 bases). Germline CDR1 reads SGHRS; CDR2 reads YFSETQ. V was clipped by 0 bases and J by 4 bases, with 31 bases between them. CDR3 length equals 21 residues.

The rearrangement joins TRBV7-8 to TRBJ1-2; TRBD1 matches at 7 bases. Trimming removed 3 bases from V and 3 bases from J; junction bases left unmatched: 7. Germline V lookup: CDR1 SGHVS, CDR2 FQNEAQ. CDR3 size: 15 residues. This CDR3 is CASSLFRDRHYGYTF. The CDR3 region has the DNA TGTGCCAGCAGCTTGTTTAGGGACAGACACTATGGCTACACCTTC. Combining the CDR3 with reference TRBV7-8 and TRBJ1-2 gives the whole variable domain GAGVSQSPRYKVAKRGQDVALRCDPISGHVSLFWYQQALGQGPEFLTYFQNEAQLDKSGLPSDRFFAERPEGSVSTLKIQRTQQEDSAVYLCASSLFRDRHYGYTFGSGTRLTVV.

V usage is TRBV30 and J usage is TRBJ1-1; D is possibly TRBD1 (6 bases). CDR1 GTSNPN and CDR2 SVGIG come from the germline V gene (reference sequence). The CDR3 spans 13 residues. The V end was cut by 4 bases, the J end by 2 bases, with 11 bases between. The CDR3 sequence is CAWIRDTNTEAFF. The DNA for the CDR3 is TGTGCCTGGATCAGGGACACCAACACTGAAGCTTTCTTT.

The genes are TRBV6-6 and TRBJ1-1; TRBD1 aligns across 11 bases. V was pared by 8 bases and J by 3 bases, with 2 bases of the junction left unmatched. This CDR3 has 13 amino acids. Germline V gene data show CDR1 as MNHNY and CDR2 as SVGAGI (reference sequence). This chain's CDR3 is CASGGQGDTEAFF. The CDR3 region has the DNA TGTGCCAGCGGGGGACAGGGGGACACTGAAGCTTTCTTT.

This chain links TRBV19 with TRBJ1-2; a weak D match, TRBD1 (5 bases). Germline assignment: CDR1 LNHDA and CDR2 SQIVND (reference sequence). This CDR3 has 14 amino acids. Between the trimmed V and J ends, which lost 3 bases and 3 bases, there was a span of 11 bases. DNA of the CDR3: TGTGCCAGTAGTATTCGCAGGGAGGACTATGGCTACACCTTC. Translated: CASSIRREDYGYTF.